One sample yielded the 6 T cell receptor beta chains listed below, sequenced in a study of a mutant IDH1 vaccine in newly diagnosed glioma. Here immunoSEQ multiplex PCR was the method, and the copy in TCRdb shows in-frame clones only, minus some. The table shows 15,000 to 20,000 clones, with more than 65% occurring only once. Time point indicated: baseline, week 1 (first vaccination visit). Indicated treatment: pre-vaccination baseline after standard-of-care therapy. Sequenced material: PBMCs, taken from a glioma patient treated with radiotherapy, temozolomide or both. Receptor source: a man aged 35-49 years with glioma.

DNA for the CDR3: TGTGCCAGCAGCTTGGAACAGACGAATGAGCAGTTCTTC. Protein product: CASSLEQTNEQFF. The chain links TRBV11-2 to TRBJ2-1; D call uncertain. V gave up 3 bases and J gave up 7 bases, with 10 bases separating them. This CDR3 is built from 13 residues. Germline V gene data show CDR1 as SGHAT and CDR2 as FQNNGV.

The chain employs TRBV7-2 and TRBJ2-3; 7 nucleotides match TRBD2. Trimming cost V 2 bases and J 2 bases; bases outside gene matches: 4. The CDR3 loop spans 15 amino acids. Per the germline V gene, CDR1 is SGHTA and CDR2 is FQGNSA. CDR3 nucleotides: TGTGCCAGCAGCTTACTAGCGGTTAACACAGATACGCAGTATTTT. This gives the protein CASSLLAVNTDTQYF.

The J gene is TRBJ1-2, the V gene TRBV27; D unresolved. The germline V gene has CDR1 MNHEY and CDR2 SMNVEV (reference sequence). V lost 10 bases and J lost 2, with 11 bases in between. The CDR3 length is 12 residues. In DNA, the CDR3 is TGTGCCACCTTAGGGCTCAACTATGGCTACACCTTC. Amino acids: CATLGLNYGYTF.

The chain links TRBV9 to TRBJ2-1; unclear D gene. CDR3 length: 15 residues. The germline V and J ends were trimmed by 4 bases and 5 bases, with 16 bases remaining between them. Germline assignment: CDR1 SGDLS and CDR2 YYNGEE. The CDR3: CASSPRAPRDNEQFF. Written as DNA, the CDR3 is TGTGCCAGCAGCCCAAGGGCGCCAAGGGACAATGAGCAGTTCTTC. Full variable domain (missing parts from reference TRBV9 and TRBJ2-1): DSGVTQTPKHLITATGQRVTLRCSPRSGDLSVYWYQQSLDQGLQFLIQYYNGEERAKGNILERFSAQQFPDLHSELNLSSLELGDSALYFCASSPRAPRDNEQFFGPGTRLTVL.

The chain is built from TRBV2 and TRBJ1-1; D is unclear. Trimming stripped 5 bases from V and 3 bases from J, with 10 bases between. The CDR3 extends over 13 amino acids. CDR1 SNHLY and CDR2 FYNNEI come from the germline V gene. CDR3 sequence: CASSLDGYTEAFF. CDR3 nucleotide sequence: TGTGCCAGCAGTTTGGACGGTTACACTGAAGCTTTCTTT.

This chain uses TRBV18 with TRBJ2-5, with 8 bases that match TRBD1. Germline CDR1 is KGHSH and CDR2 is LQKENI. There are 14 residues in the CDR3. The trim removed 3 bases at V and 5 bases at J, leaving 5 bases unmatched. Here the CDR3 reads CASSPQGAGETQYF. CDR3 in DNA: TGTGCCAGCTCACCGCAGGGGGCAGGGGAGACCCAGTACTTC.